A single count supports the clone carrying this T cell receptor (beta chain). The antigen is unknown. The data are from a study of graft-versus-host responses after intestinal transplantation. Study summary: All recipients were transplanted with multivisceral, liver-intestinal, or isolated intestinal grafts. Study observations and caveats: Detected in recipient marrow were GvH clones, some of which were first observed in ileum or blood.

Clones were sequenced by immunoSEQ multiplex PCR, and TCRdb holds only the in-frame ones, with some missing. The data contain 35,000 to 45,000 clones, around 94% of them singletons. The CDR3 has 14 residues. Per the germline V gene, CDR1 is MGHRA and CDR2 is YSYEKL. Trimming took off 1 base at V and 3 bases at J, with 10 bases between the two ends. The V and J genes are TRBV4-1 and TRBJ2-7; tentative D call: TRBD2 (6 bases). Sample: PBMCs, taken 16 days after intestinal transplant. The receptor was isolated from a human patient who received an intestinal transplant, so some T cells may come from the graft donor. In DNA, the CDR3 is TGCGCCAGCAGCCAAGGGGAGGAACACTACGAGCAGTACTTC. Protein product: CASSQGEEHYEQYF.